Listed below are T cell receptor beta chains from one sample, sequenced in a study of Graves' ophthalmopathy and Graves' hyperthyroidism. TCRdb re-analysed the multiplex PCR reads in MiXCR, keeping a single row per CDR3 protein. Here the sample spans around 660,000 distinct CDR3 sequences, over 40% being singletons. Input material: peripheral blood. All receptors derive from an adult man with Graves' ophthalmopathy. Both conserved end residues are trimmed from each CDR3.

TRBV29-1 | SATPGDT
TRBV2 | ASGPGLNGELF
TRBV5-1 | ASSLTGTTSGANVLT
TRBV7-2 | ASSSRVQKTQY
TRBV20-1 | SARPSRGRNYEQY
TRBV20-1 | SARADSARGPLH
TRBV7-9 | ASREGLQGAAFSGANVLT
TRBV4-2 | ASSHYIGRNEKLF
TRBV24-1 | ATSSSGLPPDEQF
TRBV6-6 | AGTGTHHEQY
TRBV7-9 | ASSHGTGGTGELF
TRBV25-1 | ASSETPGTSPWIEQY
TRBV9 | ASSDPGTLNTGELF
TRBV24-1 | ATSEGALSSYEQY
TRBV5-5 | ASSLLRFPYEQY
TRBV24-1 | ATSDLRALYSNQPQH
TRBV6-1 | ASTDEGRPNYGYT
TRBV12-3/TRBV12-4 | ASRRQGSSYNSPLH
TRBV7-9 | ASSLVGSGKAYEQY
TRBV20-1 | SARGVTGETEAF
TRBV11-3 | ASTRWTGRQETQY
TRBV6-5 | ASRQFLNSPLH
TRBV10-3 | AISESRPQETQY
TRBV25-1 | ASSKGAGVTGELF
TRBV12-3/TRBV12-4 | ASSSTTGFAEAF
TRBV19 | ASSIGVRIRPAEAF
TRBV10-3 | AIRQNEQY